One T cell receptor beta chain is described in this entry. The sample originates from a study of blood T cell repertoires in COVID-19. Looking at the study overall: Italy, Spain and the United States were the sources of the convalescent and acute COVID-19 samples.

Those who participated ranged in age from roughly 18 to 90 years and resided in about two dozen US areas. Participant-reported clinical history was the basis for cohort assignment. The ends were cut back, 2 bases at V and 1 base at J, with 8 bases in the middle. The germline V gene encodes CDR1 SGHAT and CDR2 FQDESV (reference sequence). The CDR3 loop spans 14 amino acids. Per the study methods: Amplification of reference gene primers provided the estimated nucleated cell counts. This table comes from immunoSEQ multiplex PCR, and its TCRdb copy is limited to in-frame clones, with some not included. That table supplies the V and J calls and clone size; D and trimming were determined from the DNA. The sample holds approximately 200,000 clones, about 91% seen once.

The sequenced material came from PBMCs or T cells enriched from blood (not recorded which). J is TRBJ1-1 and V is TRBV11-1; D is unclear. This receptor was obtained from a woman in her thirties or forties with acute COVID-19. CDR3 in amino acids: CASSLRLQNTEAFF. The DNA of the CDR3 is TGTGCCAGCAGCTTAAGACTACAGAACACTGAAGCTTTCTTT.